The subject of this entry is one T cell receptor (beta chain). Its antigen is currently not known. Base qualities are not recorded, but no much larger clone differs from it by a single base. Whole blood was collected in K2EDTA tubes by collaborating institutions according to the institutions' own protocols. For TCRbeta analysis, collaborator samples were shipped as frozen whole blood, as isolated PBMCs, or as DNA extracted from either sample type. This entry belongs to a study of blood T cell repertoires in COVID-19 (dated by TCRdb to about 2020). About the investigation overall: Collaborator samples came from the United States, Italy and Spain and covered acute and convalescent phases of COVID-19. The prospective study material was composed of cDNA or gDNA derived from T cells, B-cell-depleted T cells, or PBMCs. The dataset comprised deeply sampled blood TCRbeta repertoires from subjects exposed to, actively infected with, or recovered from COVID-19. The repertoires were made available in a free public database intended to serve as a resource for research on the immune response to SARS-CoV-2. The samples were drawn from two sources: the first 160 participants of the ongoing ImmuneRACE study, and approximately 1,300 subjects contributed by 6 global collaborators. The sample metadata nearly always contained a de-identified subject ID, COVID-19 status, age in years and sex. Where available, HLA class I and class II types were taken from metadata supplied by the sample provider and were not determined by assay-based typing. General study outcomes and caveats: How much clinical and demographic metadata was included differed by source and by participant, and the metadata was provided uncurated.

The CDR3 holds 12 amino acids from the cysteine to the phenylalanine. Here the CDR3 DNA is all that survives: 36 bases in frame from base 1. V loses 5 bases, J loses 8 bases, and the germline ends lie 9 bases apart. TCRbeta CDR3 regions were amplified from genomic DNA using the immunoSEQ Assay, a bias-controlled multiplex PCR. The published analysis was carried out like this. The number of nucleated cells in each sample was estimated from the amplification of reference gene primers within the assay. To quantify the absolute abundance of each unique TCRbeta CDR3 rearrangement, sequence reads were collapsed and filtered. For each sample, productive Simpson clonality was calculated as the square root of Simpson's diversity index across productive rearrangements. TCRdb carries this immuneACCESS record with in-frame sequences only. Its versions omit some clonotypes, under half of them owing to an unresolved V gene in the studies checked, with the rest unexplained. From that table come the V and J calls and clone size; the DNA was used to work out D and trimming. The sample table holds approximately 89,000 clones, of which 85% to 95% were seen once. The top ten constitute around 6% of the sample.

The sequence is built from TRBV12-3 or TRBV12-4 and TRBJ1-4; too little of a D gene remains to name it. This clonotype was obtained from a woman aged 60-75 years with active COVID-19. The material sequenced was peripheral blood. The DNA is as follows: TGTGCCAGCAGTCCCCACGGGGAAAAACTGTTTTTT. This gives the protein CASSPHGEKLFF.